These T cell receptor beta chains were read from a single sample in a study of identical twins. MiXCR, applied by TCRdb to the 5' RACE reads, yields one record per CDR3 protein. The repertoire holds around 450,000 distinct CDR3 sequences, over 12% seen once, with approximately 0.52% in the top ten. These records were also assigned to another study, of yellow fever vaccine responses in identical twins.

The sample consisted of CD4+ T cells sorted from blood. All receptors derive from a woman between 18 and 30 years old in good health. Both conserved end residues are part of each CDR3. A D gene is named only where the DNA matches it firmly. The size field is filled for only some rows; it gives once, few, many or a size class.

clone_size: few
d_call: TRBD1
v_call: TRBV11-2
j_call: TRBJ2-7
cdr3_nt: TGTGCCAGCAGCTTAGTTGGGGGGACAGGGGCCTACGAGCAGTACTTC
cdr3_aa: CASSLVGGTGAYEQYF

clone_size: NA
d_call: NA
v_call: TRBV3-1
j_call: TRBJ2-7
cdr3_nt: TGTGCCAGCAGCCAAAGACAGACCTACGAGCAGTACTTC
cdr3_aa: CASSQRQTYEQYF

clone_size: NA
d_call: TRBD1
v_call: TRBV28
j_call: TRBJ2-2
cdr3_nt: TGTGCCAGCAGTCAGCTGACAGGGCTCTCCGGGGAGCTGTTTTTT
cdr3_aa: CASSQLTGLSGELFF

clone_size: many
d_call: TRBD1
v_call: TRBV4-3
j_call: TRBJ1-1
cdr3_nt: TGCGCCAGCAGCAAGGGACAGGGCCATTGGGGGACTGAAGCTTTCTTT
cdr3_aa: CASSKGQGHWGTEAFF

clone_size: NA
d_call: NA
v_call: TRBV27
j_call: TRBJ2-5
cdr3_nt: TGTGCCAGCAGTTTAATGCAAACAGGTCAAGAGACCCAGTACTTC
cdr3_aa: CASSLMQTGQETQYF

clone_size: few
d_call: NA
v_call: TRBV3-1
j_call: TRBJ1-2
cdr3_nt: TGTGCCAGCACCCCCGATGGTTCCGGGCTACGACGCTACACCTTC
cdr3_aa: CASTPDGSGLRRYTF

clone_size: few
d_call: NA
v_call: TRBV7-2
j_call: TRBJ2-1
cdr3_nt: TGTGCCAGCAGCCGCGACAGGTACAATGAGCAGTTCTTC
cdr3_aa: CASSRDRYNEQFF

clone_size: few
d_call: NA
v_call: TRBV28
j_call: TRBJ2-1
cdr3_nt: TGTGCCAGCAGTCCACCCTGGACGGAGCAGTTCTTC
cdr3_aa: CASSPPWTEQFF

clone_size: few
d_call: NA
v_call: TRBV29-1
j_call: TRBJ1-2
cdr3_nt: TGCAGCGCCCCCCGAGGCACCGGTTCTAACTATGGCTACACCTTC
cdr3_aa: CSAPRGTGSNYGYTF

clone_size: NA
d_call: TRBD1
v_call: TRBV7-8
j_call: TRBJ2-7
cdr3_nt: TGTGCCAGCAGCCAAGGACAGGGGAACTTCTACGAGCAGTACTTC
cdr3_aa: CASSQGQGNFYEQYF

clone_size: few
d_call: NA
v_call: TRBV20-1
j_call: TRBJ1-6
cdr3_nt: TGCAGTGCTAGTTTCAGTTGGGATAATTCACCCCTCCACTTT
cdr3_aa: CSASFSWDNSPLHF

clone_size: few
d_call: NA
v_call: TRBV12-3/TRBV12-4
j_call: TRBJ2-1
cdr3_nt: TGTGCCAGCAGTCTTGCAGGGGGGCACAATGAGCAGTTCTTC
cdr3_aa: CASSLAGGHNEQFF

clone_size: few
d_call: NA
v_call: TRBV10-2
j_call: TRBJ1-6
cdr3_nt: TGCGCCAGCAGTGAGTCGGGGCTTAATAATTCACCCCTCCACTTT
cdr3_aa: CASSESGLNNSPLHF

clone_size: few
d_call: TRBD2
v_call: TRBV7-3
j_call: TRBJ2-1
cdr3_nt: TGTGCCAGCAGCTCCCAAGGGACTAGCGGGGGATACAATGAGCAGTTCTTC
cdr3_aa: CASSSQGTSGGYNEQFF

clone_size: few
d_call: TRBD2
v_call: TRBV7-3
j_call: TRBJ2-5
cdr3_nt: TGTGCCAGCAGCTCGGGGGGGGACTACCAAGAGACCCAGTACTTC
cdr3_aa: CASSSGGDYQETQYF

clone_size: many
d_call: NA
v_call: TRBV7-8
j_call: TRBJ2-5
cdr3_nt: TGTGCCAGCAGCCTATTAGGGGGGGCAGGGAACAGCGAGACCCAGTACTTC
cdr3_aa: CASSLLGGAGNSETQYF

clone_size: NA
d_call: NA
v_call: TRBV5-2
j_call: TRBJ1-4
cdr3_nt: TGTGCCATCAGCATCACAGATAATGAAAAACTGTTTTTT
cdr3_aa: CAISITDNEKLFF

clone_size: NA
d_call: NA
v_call: TRBV5-1
j_call: TRBJ2-1
cdr3_nt: TGCGCCAGCAGCCTGAGGAACGGGGCTCAGTTCTTC
cdr3_aa: CASSLRNGAQFF

clone_size: many
d_call: NA
v_call: TRBV15
j_call: TRBJ2-1
cdr3_nt: TGTGCCACCAGCAATATAAAGACGACAGGCTACAATGAGCAGTTCTTC
cdr3_aa: CATSNIKTTGYNEQFF

clone_size: NA
d_call: NA
v_call: TRBV14
j_call: TRBJ2-7
cdr3_nt: TGTGCCAGCAGCCAAGCGGGCCCAGGTTCCTACGAGCAGTACTTC
cdr3_aa: CASSQAGPGSYEQYF

clone_size: many
d_call: TRBD2
v_call: TRBV20-1
j_call: TRBJ2-7
cdr3_nt: TGCAGTGCTAGAGATATTACTAGCGGCCTCAACGAGCAGTACTTC
cdr3_aa: CSARDITSGLNEQYF

clone_size: few
d_call: TRBD1
v_call: TRBV5-1
j_call: TRBJ1-2
cdr3_nt: TGCGCCAGCAGTTTATCCGGACAGGGCGCCTATGGCTACACCTTC
cdr3_aa: CASSLSGQGAYGYTF